This is a list of T cell receptor beta chains from one sample in a study of T cell changes during pregnancy in multiple sclerosis. Produced via immunoSEQ multiplex PCR; TCRdb's table is partial and in-frame only. Of more than 70,000 clones listed, roughly 93% are singletons. The specimen was peripheral blood, collected in the second trimester of pregnancy. Receptor source: a female donor with multiple sclerosis, enrolled in a pregnancy study. Both conserved end residues are part of each CDR3. Each record gives: clone size, V gene, J gene, D gene, CDR3 protein, CDR3 DNA. A D gene is named only where the DNA matches it firmly. Size is stated for part of the rows, as once, few or many counts, or as a class when the clone is expanded.

size: -; V: TRBV9; J: TRBJ2-5; D: TRBD2; CDR3: CASSIQAGGRETQYF; DNA: TGTGCCAGCAGCATCCAAGCGGGGGGAAGAGAGACCCAGTACTTC
size: -; V: TRBV19; J: TRBJ2-7; D: TRBD1; CDR3: CASSIEHPFTGGNYEQYF; DNA: TGTGCCAGTAGTATCGAACATCCGTTCACAGGGGGGAACTACGAGCAGTACTTC
size: -; V: TRBV18; J: TRBJ2-1; D: TRBD1; CDR3: CASSTGQGEQFF; DNA: TGTGCCAGCTCAACCGGACAGGGTGAGCAGTTCTTC
size: -; V: TRBV27; J: TRBJ1-4; D: -; CDR3: CASRLRGGNREKLFF; DNA: TGTGCCAGCAGATTGAGGGGAGGGAATCGTGAAAAACTGTTTTTT
size: -; V: TRBV25-1; J: TRBJ1-1; D: TRBD1; CDR3: CASQGEDSLNTEAFF; DNA: TGTGCCAGCCAGGGGGAGGACAGCCTGAACACTGAAGCTTTCTTT
size: once; V: TRBV29-1; J: TRBJ2-7; D: -; CDR3: CSVETGYEQYF; DNA: TGCAGCGTTGAGACGGGCTACGAGCAGTACTTC
size: -; V: TRBV5-1; J: TRBJ1-1; D: TRBD1; CDR3: CASSLEGAVMNTEAFF; DNA: TGCGCCAGCAGCTTAGAGGGGGCCGTCATGAACACTGAAGCTTTCTTT
size: -; V: TRBV5-6; J: TRBJ1-3; D: -; CDR3: CASSLGGSGNTIYF; DNA: TGTGCCAGCAGTCTGGGGGGCTCTGGAAACACCATATATTTT
size: -; V: TRBV13; J: TRBJ2-6; D: -; CDR3: CASKLWGKTTGANVLTF; DNA: TGTGCCAGCAAATTATGGGGCAAGACCACTGGGGCCAACGTCCTGACTTTC
size: -; V: TRBV27; J: TRBJ1-2; D: -; CDR3: CASSPRGAQGGYTF; DNA: TGTGCCAGCAGTCCCCGGGGGGCGCAGGGTGGCTACACCTTC
size: -; V: TRBV6-1; J: TRBJ2-3; D: TRBD2; CDR3: CASRGGERGVGTQYF; DNA: TGTGCCAGCAGGGGAGGGGAGCGGGGGGTGGGTACGCAGTATTTT
size: -; V: TRBV5-4; J: TRBJ1-3; D: -; CDR3: CASSLGQGNTIYF; DNA: TGTGCCAGCAGCTTGGGACAGGGAAACACCATATATTTT
size: -; V: TRBV27; J: TRBJ1-1; D: -; CDR3: CASRQGSGTEAFF; DNA: TGTGCCAGCAGGCAGGGCAGTGGGACTGAAGCTTTCTTT
size: -; V: TRBV19; J: TRBJ1-5; D: -; CDR3: CASSIGAGAQYQPQHF; DNA: TGTGCCAGTAGTATTGGAGCGGGGGCGCAGTATCAGCCCCAGCATTTT
size: -; V: TRBV19; J: TRBJ2-6; D: -; CDR3: CASTEDRSTGANVLTF; DNA: TGTGCCAGTACTGAGGACAGAAGCACTGGGGCCAACGTCCTGACTTTC
size: -; V: TRBV7-8; J: TRBJ2-7; D: TRBD2; CDR3: CASSSRGLPYEQYF; DNA: TGTGCCAGCAGCTCACGGGGACTACCCTACGAGCAGTACTTC
size: -; V: TRBV19; J: TRBJ1-5; D: -; CDR3: CASSIQVRQPQHF; DNA: TGTGCCAGTAGTATACAGGTCCGTCAGCCCCAGCATTTT
size: once; V: TRBV2; J: TRBJ2-6; D: TRBD2; CDR3: CASRRTSGAISGANVLTF; DNA: TGTGCCAGCAGACGGACTAGCGGGGCTATCTCTGGGGCCAACGTCCTGACTTTC
size: once; V: TRBV27; J: TRBJ2-5; D: -; CDR3: CASSLQEPRAEGETQYF; DNA: TGTGCCAGCAGTCTTCAAGAACCAAGGGCCGAGGGAGAGACCCAGTACTTC
size: many; V: TRBV19; J: TRBJ2-1; D: TRBD1; CDR3: CASRDRYNEQFF; DNA: TGTGCCAGTCGGGACAGGTACAATGAGCAGTTCTTC
size: -; V: TRBV19; J: TRBJ2-7; D: -; CDR3: CATKGRDTAYEQYF; DNA: TGTGCCACTAAGGGGAGGGACACCGCCTACGAGCAGTACTTC
size: -; V: TRBV6-6; J: TRBJ1-1; D: TRBD1; CDR3: CASWADRVTEAFF; DNA: TGTGCCAGCTGGGCTGACAGGGTTACTGAAGCTTTCTTT
size: -; V: TRBV7-6; J: TRBJ1-4; D: -; CDR3: CASSRNEKLFF; DNA: TGTGCCAGCAGCCGTAATGAAAAACTGTTTTTT
size: -; V: TRBV27; J: TRBJ2-7; D: TRBD2; CDR3: CASSSSGAAYEQYF; DNA: TGTGCCAGCAGTTCGAGCGGGGCGGCCTACGAGCAGTACTTC
size: -; V: TRBV7-8; J: TRBJ2-5; D: TRBD1; CDR3: CASSLASWGQGDAETQYF; DNA: TGTGCCAGCAGCTTAGCGAGTTGGGGACAGGGGGACGCAGAGACCCAGTACTTC
size: -; V: TRBV11-3; J: TRBJ1-6; D: -; CDR3: CASSGTPNSPLHF; DNA: TGTGCCAGCAGCGGGACTCCTAATTCACCCCTCCACTTT
size: -; V: TRBV30; J: TRBJ2-3; D: -; CDR3: CAWSVGGQIPDTQYF; DNA: TGTGCCTGGAGTGTTGGGGGCCAAATACCAGATACGCAGTATTTT
size: once; V: TRBV7-9; J: TRBJ2-1; D: -; CDR3: CASSLKETSYNEQFF; DNA: TGTGCCAGCAGCTTAAAGGAGACTTCCTACAATGAGCAGTTCTTC
size: -; V: TRBV30; J: TRBJ1-2; D: TRBD1; CDR3: CAWNTGAGGYTF; DNA: TGTGCCTGGAACACAGGGGCAGGGGGCTACACCTTC